This TCR beta chain comes out of a study of Ad26.COV2.S vaccination and SARS-CoV-2 variants. General observations from the study: Placebo recipients had lower spike-specific TCR breadth than vaccine recipients. Reportedly, spike-specific CD8+ and CD4+ T cell responses achieved substantial breadth once vaccination had taken place.

The length of the CDR3 is 16 residues. Germline assignment: CDR1 SGHDT and CDR2 YYEEEE. J gave up 4 bases and V 0 bases, and 4 bases lay outside the gene matches. In the case of this clone: Antigen specificity is unknown.

Here immunoSEQ multiplex PCR was the method, and the copy in TCRdb shows in-frame clones only, minus some. The table includes roughly 410,000 clones, around four fifths detected once. Treatment noted: around 19 received Ad26.COV2.S at low or high dose, single or two shots; a few received placebo; per-sample allocation not given. Sample collection was performed on day 63 after the first vaccine or placebo injection. Recruitment in Boston yielded a donor of adult age, 18-55 years. The chain couples TRBV5-6 to TRBJ1-2, with 12 bases that match TRBD1. The sequence derives from a person aged 18-60 years who received the Ad26.COV2.S COVID-19 vaccine or a placebo. This material consisted of peripheral blood, taken in a trial of Ad26.COV2.S vaccine versus placebo. In DNA, the CDR3 is TGTGCCAGCAGCTTGGCATCGGGACAGGGGGCCTATGGCTACACCTTC. Translating it yields CASSLASGQGAYGYTF.